This T cell receptor (beta chain) was sequenced during a study of early T cells in non-severe SARS-CoV-2 infection. Across the whole study: Sequencing of bulk RNA from unsorted whole blood was done, without chain pairing.

On this clonotype: Antigen: not known.

Whole-study results and caveats: Private and CD4 specificities were missed by VDJdb matching, skewed to anti-spike CD8.

Unique molecular identifiers tagged individual cDNA molecules. TCRdb independently ran MiXCR on the 5' RACE reads; one entry per CDR3 protein. This table has roughly 66,000 distinct CDR3 sequences, approximately 9.2% appearing once. Germline CDR1 is GTSNPN and CDR2 is SVGIG (reference sequence). After removal of 3 bases from V and 0 bases from J, the junction contained 7 bases not matched to a gene. CDR3 length: 15 amino acids. The sequencing input was whole blood. The clonotype comes from an adult who was a healthcare worker with PCR-confirmed SARS-CoV-2 infection or an uninfected control (not recorded which). The J gene is TRBJ1-2, the V gene TRBV30, with 7 bases matching TRBD1. The CDR3 protein is CAWRTTGATNYGYTF. CDR3 nucleotide sequence: TGTGCCTGGAGAACAACAGGGGCCACTAACTATGGCTACACCTTC. Together with reference TRBV30 and TRBJ1-2, the CDR3 gives the full variable domain: SQTIHQWPATLVQPVGSPLSLECTVEGTSNPNLYWYRQAAGRGLQLLFYSVGIGQISSEVPQNLSASRPQDRQFILSSKKLLLSDSGFYLCAWRTTGATNYGYTFGSGTRLTVV.